The text below deals with one TCR beta chain. The sample belongs to a study of blood T cell repertoires in COVID-19. As for the study in general: Acute and convalescent COVID-19 specimens originated in the United States, Italy and Spain.

The CDR3 contains 16 residues. V was clipped by 4 bases and J by 0 bases; unmatched bases: 7. CDR1 and CDR2 (germline): SGHRS, YFSETQ. In the original analysis: Quantification of nucleated cells was approximated via reference gene primer amplification. This table comes from immunoSEQ multiplex PCR, and its TCRdb copy is limited to in-frame clones, with some not included. V and J calls and clone size are those listed in that table; D and trimming were worked out from the DNA. The table includes some 250,000 clones, approximately 86% detected once. The source material was peripheral blood. The sequence was obtained from a man between 60 and 75 years old who had recovered from COVID-19. This sequence joins TRBV5-1 and TRBJ2-3; 8 nucleotides align to TRBD2. DNA for the CDR3: TGCGCCAGCAGCCTCGGAGCGGGGGCTAGCACAGATACGCAGTATTTT. Encoded protein: CASSLGAGASTDTQYF.